The 27 T cell receptor beta chains listed next were all sequenced from one sample in a study of blood T cell repertoires in COVID-19. Libraries were prepared by immunoSEQ multiplex PCR; TCRdb keeps only in-frame clonotypes and omits some of them. The data show 50,000 or so clones, with around 90% seen just once and around an eighth held by the top ten. The sequencing input was peripheral blood. The receptors shown here come from a man in his sixties with active COVID-19.

The chain links TRBV7-9 to TRBJ2-2, with 7 bases matching TRBD1. CDR1 is SEHNR, CDR2 FQNEAQ, per germline (reference sequence). V dropped 5 bases and J dropped 4; count of bases not matched to a gene: 19. This CDR3 is 19 amino acids long. The CDR3 sequence: CASSPSRDRVKKPTGELFF. CDR3 sequence (DNA): TGTGCCAGCAGCCCGTCCCGGGACAGAGTCAAGAAGCCCACCGGGGAGCTGTTTTTT.

This clone was found once. The chain recombines TRBV28 with TRBJ2-7; TRBD1 matches 9 bases. Trimming removed 6 bases from V and 5 bases from J; junction bases left unmatched: 8. The CDR3 consists of 14 residues. Germline V gene sequence: CDR1 MDHEN, CDR2 SYDVKM. The CDR3 spells CASRDRGLFNEQYF. The DNA of the CDR3 is TGTGCCAGCAGGGACAGGGGTTTATTTAACGAGCAGTACTTC.

The CDR3 loop is CASSSLTDRGLYF. In nucleotides, the CDR3 is TGTGCCAGCAGCTCACTGACAGACAGGGGTCTGTACTTC. The chain links TRBV11-2 to TRBJ2-7, with 8 bases that match TRBD1. J was trimmed by 12 bases and V by 4 bases; bases with no gene match: 11. The V gene's germline CDR1 is SGHAT and CDR2 FQNNGV. CDR3 length equals 13 residues. The full variable domain, with the rest looked up from reference TRBV11-2 and TRBJ2-7, is EAGVAQSPRYKIIEKRQSVAFWCNPISGHATLYWYQQILGQGPKLLIQFQNNGVVDDSQLPKDRFSAERLKGVDSTLKIQPAKLEDSAVYLCASSSLTDRGLYFGPGTRLTVT.

The rearrangement joins TRBV9 to TRBJ1-4, with D unclear. The CDR3 has 15 residues. From germline, CDR1 is SGDLS and CDR2 YYNGEE. V shed 3 bases and J shed 0 bases, with 9 bases lying between them. The CDR3 nucleotides read TGTGCCAGCAGCGCCAGAGGGTCAACTAATGAAAAACTGTTTTTT. It is translated as CASSARGSTNEKLFF.

The CDR3 region has the DNA TGTGCCACCAGCAGAGTAAGAACAGCCGGGGAGCTGTTTTTT. Translating it yields CATSRVRTAGELFF. V and J are TRBV15 and TRBJ2-2; no reliable D call. CDR1 and CDR2 from the germline V gene are LNHNV and YYDKDF (reference sequence). This CDR3 is 14 amino acids long. Trimming cost V 1 base and J 6 bases, with 9 bases left between them.

This chain uses TRBV3-1 (or the pseudogene TRBV3-2) with TRBJ2-5; 8 nucleotides match TRBD1. The CDR3 totals 14 residues. V lost 4 bases and J lost 7; bases outside the gene matches: 8. Germline CDR1 and CDR2: LGHDT and YNNKEL (reference sequence). CDR3 DNA: TGTGCCAGCAGCCCCCCAGGGGGCGCGGGGACCCAGTACTTC. The encoded protein is CASSPPGGAGTQYF.

This clone was seen only a few times. This chain connects TRBV9 to TRBJ1-3; tentatively, D is TRBD1 (6 bases). The germline V gene encodes CDR1 SGDLS and CDR2 YYNGEE. V gave up 3 bases and J gave up 2 bases, with 24 bases separating them. The CDR3 consists of 19 residues. This CDR3 reads CASSAEVVRQGLAGNTIYF. The CDR3, as DNA: TGTGCCAGCAGCGCAGAGGTAGTACGGCAGGGGTTAGCTGGAAACACCATATATTTT.

Here the CDR3 reads CASSFGETQYF. CDR3 bases: TGTGCCAGCAGCTTCGGAGAGACCCAGTACTTC. The rearrangement uses TRBV5-5 and TRBJ2-5; no clear D gene. CDR3 length equals 11 residues. Germline-derived CDR1 and CDR2 are SGHKS and YYEKEE (reference sequence). Trimming removed 2 bases from V and 4 bases from J, with 3 bases in between.

The rearrangement joins TRBV7-2 to TRBJ2-1; 9 bases are a match to TRBD1. Trimming at V came to 1 base and at J to 4 bases, leaving 5 bases not matched to a gene. The CDR3 sequence is 16 residues long. Germline lookup yields CDR1 SGHTA and CDR2 FQGNSA. The CDR3 is CASSLDRDRVYNEQFF. In DNA, the CDR3 is TGTGCCAGCAGCTTAGACCGGGACAGGGTTTACAATGAGCAGTTCTTC.

The genes are TRBV7-2 and TRBJ2-7; the match to TRBD2 covers 8 bases. Trimming cost V 4 bases and J 7 bases; bases outside gene matches: 6. Germline assignment: CDR1 SGHTA and CDR2 FQGNSA. The CDR3 covers 13 residues. In DNA, the CDR3 is TGTGCCAGCAGCTCGTATTCTAGCGGGGAGCAGTACTTC. It is translated as CASSSYSSGEQYF.

This rearrangement joins TRBV7-9 to TRBJ2-1; 8 nucleotides match TRBD2. CDR3 length equals 13 residues. The J segment lost 7 bases and the V segment lost 4 bases, leaving 3 bases of the junction unmatched. Germline V gives CDR1 SEHNR, CDR2 FQNEAQ (reference sequence). As DNA, the CDR3 is TGTGCCAGCAGCTCCGTAGCGGGGAATGAGCAGTTCTTC. This encodes CASSSVAGNEQFF.

The chain uses TRBV16 and TRBJ2-7; possibly TRBD1 for D (5 bases). Germline V gives CDR1 KGHSY, CDR2 FQNENV. The CDR3 length is 13 residues. Between the trimmed V and J ends, which lost 5 bases and 1 base, there was a span of 9 bases. CDR3 amino acids: CASSAGHSYEQYF. CDR3 sequence (DNA): TGTGCCAGCAGCGCAGGACATTCCTACGAGCAGTACTTC.

In this sample, this clone turned up a few times. The rearrangement uses TRBV5-1 and TRBJ2-3; 11 nucleotides match TRBD2. Germline values: CDR1 SGHRS, CDR2 YFSETQ. The J segment lost 2 bases and the V segment lost 3 bases, leaving 11 bases of the junction unmatched. The CDR3 length is 18 residues. CDR3 sequence: CASSSGGLAGGITDTQYF. CDR3 DNA: TGCGCCAGCAGCTCAGGAGGGCTAGCGGGGGGAATCACAGATACGCAGTATTTT. Together with reference TRBV5-1 and TRBJ2-3, the CDR3 gives the full variable domain: KAGVTQTPRYLIKTRGQQVTLSCSPISGHRSVSWYQQTPGQGLQFLFEYFSETQRNKGNFPGRFSGRQFSNSRSEMNVSTLELGDSALYLCASSSGGLAGGITDTQYFGPGTRLTVL.

The V and J genes are TRBV28 and TRBJ2-5; 10 positions agree with TRBD2. This CDR3 contains 16 residues. With V trimmed by 5 bases and J by 0 bases, 6 bases remained unmatched. CDR1 is MDHEN, CDR2 SYDVKM, per germline. The CDR3 is CASSPSAGGYQETQYF. Here the CDR3 DNA reads TGTGCCAGCAGTCCCTCAGCGGGAGGGTACCAAGAGACCCAGTACTTC.

The V call is TRBV3-1 (or the pseudogene TRBV3-2), the J call TRBJ2-1; 8 nucleotides line up with TRBD2. Looked up from germline, CDR1 is LGHDT and CDR2 is YNNKEL (reference sequence). After removal of 4 bases from V and 3 bases from J, the junction contained 11 bases not matched to a gene. The CDR3 spans 17 residues. CDR3 protein: CASSRLGRAGDYNEQFF. The CDR3 coding sequence is TGTGCCAGCAGCCGCCTCGGTCGAGCGGGAGACTACAATGAGCAGTTCTTC.

This chain uses TRBV28 with TRBJ2-7; TRBD2 is a possible D gene (5 bases). From germline, CDR1 is MDHEN and CDR2 SYDVKM. V shed 7 bases and J shed 2 bases, with 15 bases lying between them. The CDR3 contains 14 residues. The CDR3 here is CASKGTGITYEQYF. The CDR3 bases are TGTGCCAGCAAGGGTACGGGGATCACCTACGAGCAGTACTTC.

This chain connects TRBV7-2 to TRBJ2-1; D gene uncertain. The V end was cut by 7 bases, the J end by 8 bases, with 12 bases between. This CDR3 contains 12 residues. Germline V lookup: CDR1 SGHTA, CDR2 FQGNSA. CDR3 sequence: CASTSANYEQFF. Here the CDR3 DNA reads TGTGCCAGCACCTCCGCGAACTATGAGCAGTTCTTC.

The rearrangement joins TRBV11-3 to TRBJ2-1; TRBD1 matches at 9 bases. The germline V gene has CDR1 SGHNT and CDR2 YENEEA. Trimming at V came to 4 bases and at J to 7 bases, leaving 8 bases not matched to a gene. CDR3 size: 15 residues. The CDR3 region is CASSSGQGIMNEQFF. CDR3 nucleotides: TGTGCCAGCAGCTCGGGACAGGGAATAATGAATGAGCAGTTCTTC.

The V gene is TRBV6-5, the J gene TRBJ1-2, with D uncertain. The CDR3 runs to 15 residues. CDR1 and CDR2 from the germline V gene are MNHEY and SVGAGI. V lost 0 bases and J 6 bases, leaving 14 bases between the germline ends. CDR3 sequence reads: CASSYSRAPSDGYTF. The CDR3 nucleotides are TGTGCCAGCAGTTACTCGAGGGCCCCTAGTGATGGCTACACCTTC.

J is TRBJ2-3 and V is TRBV29-1, with a tentative D call TRBD2 (6 bases). The CDR3 is 13 residues long. Trimming pared 4 bases from V and 0 bases from J, leaving 8 bases between. Per germline, CDR1 SQVTM and CDR2 ANQGSEA. The CDR3 DNA is TGCAGCGTTGGCGGGGCCAGCACAGATACGCAGTATTTT. Amino acid sequence: CSVGGASTDTQYF.

V usage is TRBV4-2 and J usage is TRBJ2-1; 9 bases match TRBD1. The V gene end was trimmed by 4 bases and the J gene end by 6 bases; junction bases not matched to a gene: 7. CDR1 is LGHNA and CDR2 is YNFKEQ in the germline V gene. The length of the CDR3 is 15 residues. The chain's CDR3 is CASSRDRVWSNEQFF. As DNA, the CDR3 is TGTGCCAGCAGCCGGGACAGGGTCTGGTCCAATGAGCAGTTCTTC.

The chain employs TRBV6-6 and TRBJ2-2; D might be TRBD1 (5 bases). CDR1 and CDR2 (germline): MNHNY, SVGAGI (reference sequence). V was cut by 2 bases and J by 3 bases, with 10 bases left in between. This CDR3 spans 15 amino acids. The CDR3 DNA sequence: TGTGCCAGCAGTTACAGCACAGGACACACCGGGGAGCTGTTTTTT. Residues: CASSYSTGHTGELFF.

The chain combines TRBV6-4 with TRBJ1-5, with D perhaps matching TRBD1 (5 bases). Germline assignment: CDR1 MRHNA and CDR2 SNTAGT. The CDR3 length is 16 residues. Trimming pared 10 bases from V and 1 base from J, leaving 20 bases between. CDR3 residues: CANPPPQGQSNQPQHF. CDR3 sequence (DNA): TGTGCCAACCCCCCCCCGCAGGGTCAAAGCAATCAGCCCCAGCATTTT.

This rearrangement joins TRBV10-2 to TRBJ1-1; 8 bases line up with TRBD1. The CDR3 extends over 17 amino acids. From germline, CDR1 is WSHSY and CDR2 SAAADI. V was clipped by 7 bases and J by 3 bases; unmatched bases: 16. CDR3 amino acids: CASILGTGGLRHTEAFF. The CDR3 region has the DNA TGCGCCAGCATCCTAGGGACAGGTGGTTTGAGGCACACTGAAGCTTTCTTT.

The V call is TRBV5-1, the J call TRBJ1-1; D possibly corresponds to TRBD1 (5 bases). Looked up from germline, CDR1 is SGHRS and CDR2 is YFSETQ. The CDR3 length is 14 residues. V was trimmed by 3 bases and J by 1 base, leaving 10 bases between them. The CDR3: CASSSTQGNTEAFF. The CDR3 DNA sequence: TGCGCCAGCAGCTCCACTCAGGGGAACACTGAAGCTTTCTTT.

The genes are TRBV15 and TRBJ2-7; 9 bases are shared with TRBD1. Germline-derived CDR1 and CDR2 are LNHNV and YYDKDF (reference sequence). The CDR3 loop spans 15 amino acids. The junction had 6 bases not matched to a gene; V was cut back by 4 bases and J by 2 bases. The CDR3: CATSTPNRGPYEQYF. The CDR3 nucleotides are TGTGCCACCAGCACCCCAAACAGGGGGCCCTACGAGCAGTACTTC.

This chain connects TRBV5-1 to TRBJ2-3; 7 bases line up with TRBD2. Losses at the gene ends were 0 bases for V and 1 base for J; bases not matched to a gene: 2. This CDR3 has 15 amino acids. Germline lookup yields CDR1 SGHRS and CDR2 YFSETQ. DNA for the CDR3: TGCGCCAGCAGCTTGGGGCTAGCGGGCACAGATACGCAGTATTTT. Its protein product is CASSLGLAGTDTQYF.